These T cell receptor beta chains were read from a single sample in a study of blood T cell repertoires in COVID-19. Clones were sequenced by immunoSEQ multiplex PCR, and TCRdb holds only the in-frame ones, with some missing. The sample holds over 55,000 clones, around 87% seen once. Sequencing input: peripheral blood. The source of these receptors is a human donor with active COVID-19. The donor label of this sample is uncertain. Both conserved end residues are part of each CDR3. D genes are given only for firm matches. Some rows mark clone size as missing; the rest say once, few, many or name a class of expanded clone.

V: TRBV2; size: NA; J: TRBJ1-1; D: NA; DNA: TGTGCCAGCAGTGGCGAGGGGAACACTGAAGCTTTCTTT; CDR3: CASSGEGNTEAFF
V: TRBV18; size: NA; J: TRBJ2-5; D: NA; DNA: TGTGCCAGCTCACCGAGGGTACGAGAGACCCAGTACTTC; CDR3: CASSPRVRETQYF
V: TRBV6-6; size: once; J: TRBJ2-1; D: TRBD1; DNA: TGTGCCAGCAGTACCCCCGACAGGGGGGATTACAATGAGCAGTTCTTC; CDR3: CASSTPDRGDYNEQFF
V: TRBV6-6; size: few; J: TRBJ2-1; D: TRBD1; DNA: TGTGCCAGCAGTGCTGTAGGGGGCGGTGAGCAGTTCTTC; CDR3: CASSAVGGGEQFF
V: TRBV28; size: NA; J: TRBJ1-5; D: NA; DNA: TGTGCCAGCAGTTCCCCGGGGGTAATAATAAGCAATCAGCCCCAGCATTTT; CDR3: CASSSPGVIISNQPQHF
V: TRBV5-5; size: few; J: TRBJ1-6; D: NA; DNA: TGTGCCAGCAGCGCGGGACGGCATAATTCACCCCTCCACTTT; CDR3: CASSAGRHNSPLHF
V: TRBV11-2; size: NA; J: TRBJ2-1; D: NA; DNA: TGTGCCAGCAGCTTTCTCAATGAGCAGTTCTTC; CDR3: CASSFLNEQFF
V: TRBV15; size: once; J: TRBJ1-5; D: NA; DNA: TGTGCCACCAGCAGTATTGGGCAGGGCAATCAGCCCCAGCATTTT; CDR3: CATSSIGQGNQPQHF
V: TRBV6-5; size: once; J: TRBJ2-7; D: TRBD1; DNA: TGTGCCAGCAGGAGGGACAGGGCCACCTACGAGCAGTACTTC; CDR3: CASRRDRATYEQYF
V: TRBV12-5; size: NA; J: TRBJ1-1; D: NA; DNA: TGTGCTAGTGGTTTGGTAAGGTCGGGGAACACTGAAGCTTTCTTT; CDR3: CASGLVRSGNTEAFF
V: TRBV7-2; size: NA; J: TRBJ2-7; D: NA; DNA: TGTGCCAGCAGCTTAGGACTCGGACAGATCTACGAGCAGTACTTC; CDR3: CASSLGLGQIYEQYF
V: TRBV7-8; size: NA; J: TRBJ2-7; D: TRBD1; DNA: TGTGCCAGCAGCTTATCCGACAGGGGGTCCTACGAGCAGTACTTC; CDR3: CASSLSDRGSYEQYF
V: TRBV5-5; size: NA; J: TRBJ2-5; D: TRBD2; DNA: TGTGCCAGCAGCCCAAGGCCCCCTCGAGCGGGGCTTCAAGAGACCCAGTACTTC; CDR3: CASSPRPPRAGLQETQYF
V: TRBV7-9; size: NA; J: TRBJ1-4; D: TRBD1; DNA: TGTGCCAGCAGCCTCCGACAGGGGGGTGAAAAACTGTTTTTT; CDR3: CASSLRQGGEKLFF
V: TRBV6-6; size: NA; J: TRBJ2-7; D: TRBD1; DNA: TGTGCCAGCAGCTGGGGACAGAACTACGAGCAGTACTTC; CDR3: CASSWGQNYEQYF
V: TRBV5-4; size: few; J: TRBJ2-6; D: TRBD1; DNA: TGTGCCAGCAGCAAACCGACAGGGGGCTCAGCTGGGGCCAACGTCCTGACTTTC; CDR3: CASSKPTGGSAGANVLTF
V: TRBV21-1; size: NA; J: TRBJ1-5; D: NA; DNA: TGTGCCAGCAGCAAAAATGGGAGAGGTCAGCTCCAGCATTTT; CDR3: CASSKNGRGQLQHF